This T cell receptor (beta chain) comes out of a study of blood T cell repertoires in COVID-19. Study at large: COVID-19 samples, acute and convalescent, were from the United States, Italy and Spain.

The CDR3 sequence is 16 residues long. Trimming took 6 bases from V and 0 from J, leaving 14 bases between them. Germline V gives CDR1 SNHLY, CDR2 FYNNEI. The data were produced by immunoSEQ multiplex PCR, yet TCRdb's version contains in-frame clones alone and is incomplete. The table lists roughly 340,000 clones, roughly 90% of them singletons, with around 6.6% in the top ten. The V and J genes are TRBV2 and TRBJ1-4, with D perhaps matching TRBD1 (6 bases). The receptor comes from a woman between 70 and 85 years old with COVID-19, enrolled during active disease. The sample consisted of peripheral blood. CDR3 DNA: TGTGCCAGCAGATACGACAGGCGTACAACTAATGAAAAACTGTTTTTT. Translating it yields CASRYDRRTTNEKLFF.